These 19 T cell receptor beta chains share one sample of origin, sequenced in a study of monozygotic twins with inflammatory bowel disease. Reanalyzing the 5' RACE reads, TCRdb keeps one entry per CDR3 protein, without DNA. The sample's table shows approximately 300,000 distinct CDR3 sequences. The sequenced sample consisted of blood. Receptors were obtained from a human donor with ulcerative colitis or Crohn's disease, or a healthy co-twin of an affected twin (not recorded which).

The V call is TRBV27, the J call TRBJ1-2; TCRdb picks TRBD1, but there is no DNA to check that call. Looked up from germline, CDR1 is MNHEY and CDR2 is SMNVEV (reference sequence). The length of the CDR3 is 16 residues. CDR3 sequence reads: CASSSPRTGGFWGYTF.

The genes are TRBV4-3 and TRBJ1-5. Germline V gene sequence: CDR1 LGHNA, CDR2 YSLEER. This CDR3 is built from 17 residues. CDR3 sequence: CASSQDPGHYGNQPQHF.

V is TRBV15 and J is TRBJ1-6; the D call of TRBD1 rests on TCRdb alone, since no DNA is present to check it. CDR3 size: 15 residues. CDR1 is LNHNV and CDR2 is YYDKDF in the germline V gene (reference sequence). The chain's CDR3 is CATSKPSGTGITLHF. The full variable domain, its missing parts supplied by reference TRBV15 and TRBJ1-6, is DAMVIQNPRYQVTQFGKPVTLSCSQTLNHNVMYWYQQKSSQAPKLLFHYYDKDFNNEADTPDNFQSRRPNTSFCFLDIRSPGLGDTAMYLCATSKPSGTGITLHFGNGTRLTVT.

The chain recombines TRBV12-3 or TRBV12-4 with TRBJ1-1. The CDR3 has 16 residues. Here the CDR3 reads CASSPRGLTVDTEAFF.

The CDR3 is CASSSYHTDTQYF. J is TRBJ2-3 and V is TRBV7-2. CDR3 size: 13 residues. From germline, CDR1 is SGHTA and CDR2 FQGNSA.

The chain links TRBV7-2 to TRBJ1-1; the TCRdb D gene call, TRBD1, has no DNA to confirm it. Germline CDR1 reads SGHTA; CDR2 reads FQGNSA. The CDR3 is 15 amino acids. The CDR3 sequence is CASSLGPTGNTEAFF.

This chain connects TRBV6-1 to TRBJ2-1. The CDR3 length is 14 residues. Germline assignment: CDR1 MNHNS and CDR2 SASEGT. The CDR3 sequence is CASRLLGSYNEQFF.

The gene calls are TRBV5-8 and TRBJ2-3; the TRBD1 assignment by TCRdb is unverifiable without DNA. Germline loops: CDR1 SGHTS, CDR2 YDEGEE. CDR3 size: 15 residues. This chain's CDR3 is CASSPDPGNTDTQYF.

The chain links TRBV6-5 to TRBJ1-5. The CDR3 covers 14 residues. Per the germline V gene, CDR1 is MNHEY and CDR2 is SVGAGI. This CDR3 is CASSYSGINQPQHF.

The CDR3 here is CASSPGQTSYNEQFF. This chain connects TRBV5-1 to TRBJ2-1; the TCRdb call, TRBD1, lacks DNA for checking. This CDR3 is built from 15 residues. Germline V CDR1 and CDR2: SGHRS, YFSETQ.

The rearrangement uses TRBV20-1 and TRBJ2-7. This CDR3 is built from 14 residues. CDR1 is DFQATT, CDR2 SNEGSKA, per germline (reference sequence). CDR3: CSAKDRRDSYEQYF.

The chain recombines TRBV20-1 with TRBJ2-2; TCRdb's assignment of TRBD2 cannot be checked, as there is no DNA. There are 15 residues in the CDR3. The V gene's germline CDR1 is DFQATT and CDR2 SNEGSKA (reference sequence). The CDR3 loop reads CSARTAGGRTGELFF.

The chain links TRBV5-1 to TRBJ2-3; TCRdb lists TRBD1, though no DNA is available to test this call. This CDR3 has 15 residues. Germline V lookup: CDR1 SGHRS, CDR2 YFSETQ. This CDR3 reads CASSLGGSPTDTQYF. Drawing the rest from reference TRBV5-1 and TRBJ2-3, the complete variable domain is KAGVTQTPRYLIKTRGQQVTLSCSPISGHRSVSWYQQTPGQGLQFLFEYFSETQRNKGNFPGRFSGRQFSNSRSEMNVSTLELGDSALYLCASSLGGSPTDTQYFGPGTRLTVL.

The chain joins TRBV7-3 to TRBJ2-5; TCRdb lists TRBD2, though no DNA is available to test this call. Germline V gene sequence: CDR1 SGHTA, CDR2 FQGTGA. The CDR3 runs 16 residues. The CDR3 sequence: CASSRGTSGGQETQYF.

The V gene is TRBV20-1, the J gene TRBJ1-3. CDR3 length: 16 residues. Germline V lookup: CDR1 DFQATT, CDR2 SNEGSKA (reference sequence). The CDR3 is CSATKLWPVGGNTIYF.

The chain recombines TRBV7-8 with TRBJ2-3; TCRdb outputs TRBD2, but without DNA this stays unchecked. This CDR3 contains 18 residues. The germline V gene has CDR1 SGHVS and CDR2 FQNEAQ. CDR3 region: CASSFVGTSGKRTDTQYF.

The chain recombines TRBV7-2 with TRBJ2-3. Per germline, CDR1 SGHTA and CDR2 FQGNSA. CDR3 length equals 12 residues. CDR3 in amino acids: CASSLSSDTQYF.

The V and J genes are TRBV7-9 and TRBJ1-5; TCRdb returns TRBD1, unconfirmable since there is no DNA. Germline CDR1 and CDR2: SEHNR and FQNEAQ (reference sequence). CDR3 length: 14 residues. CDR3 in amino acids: CARSCMCRVSKRHF.

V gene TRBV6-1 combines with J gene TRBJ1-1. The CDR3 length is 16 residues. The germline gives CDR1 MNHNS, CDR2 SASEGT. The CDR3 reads CASRISQWRPGNEAFF.